These T cell receptor beta chains were read from a single sample in a study of blood T cell repertoires in COVID-19. Sequencing used immunoSEQ multiplex PCR; TCRdb keeps in-frame clones, though not all of them. This table has about 230,000 clones, 80% to 90% appearing once. The sample comprised peripheral blood. These receptors all come from a man aged 35-49 years with acute or convalescent COVID-19. Each CDR3 is given with its conserved first and last residue. Only some rows state a clone size, as once, few, many or a class for expanded clones.

clone size: -
J gene: TRBJ1-2
V gene: TRBV7-9
CDR3 protein: CASSTETGKITF

clone size: -
J gene: TRBJ2-7
V gene: TRBV7-6
CDR3 protein: CASSLVSGTGSGEQYF

clone size: -
J gene: TRBJ1-5
V gene: TRBV9
CDR3 protein: CASSVGDRGQPQHF

clone size: -
J gene: TRBJ2-1
V gene: TRBV4-2
CDR3 protein: CASSHSGSSSYNKQFF

clone size: -
J gene: TRBJ1-5
V gene: TRBV9
CDR3 protein: CASSVSGGNQPQHF

clone size: -
J gene: TRBJ1-2
V gene: TRBV3-1/TRBV3-2
CDR3 protein: CASNLGSNDGYTF

clone size: -
J gene: TRBJ2-5
V gene: TRBV15
CDR3 protein: CATSRALAGNQETQYF

clone size: -
J gene: TRBJ1-3
V gene: TRBV4-3
CDR3 protein: CASSQDLGASSGNTIYF

clone size: -
J gene: TRBJ2-5
V gene: TRBV6-5
CDR3 protein: CASSRKSGGGETQYF

clone size: once
J gene: TRBJ2-7
V gene: TRBV19
CDR3 protein: CASSMGGGIEQYF

clone size: -
J gene: TRBJ1-3
V gene: TRBV5-1
CDR3 protein: CASSRAVSGDTIYF

clone size: -
J gene: TRBJ2-1
V gene: TRBV11-2
CDR3 protein: CASRTGGGEQFF

clone size: -
J gene: TRBJ1-2
V gene: TRBV19
CDR3 protein: CASSINTENYGYTF

clone size: -
J gene: TRBJ1-1
V gene: TRBV4-1
CDR3 protein: CASSQLSGTVNTEAFF

clone size: -
J gene: TRBJ1-1
V gene: TRBV19
CDR3 protein: CASSVQGSDTEAFF

clone size: few
J gene: TRBJ1-6
V gene: TRBV9
CDR3 protein: CASSVAGDRLNSPLHF

clone size: -
J gene: TRBJ2-1
V gene: TRBV4-2
CDR3 protein: CASSPSLMGRNEQFF

clone size: -
J gene: TRBJ1-2
V gene: TRBV19
CDR3 protein: CATKPGQGVPNYGYTF

clone size: -
J gene: TRBJ1-2
V gene: TRBV3-1/TRBV3-2
CDR3 protein: CASSQMDRQPSYGYTF

clone size: -
J gene: TRBJ1-1
V gene: TRBV4-2
CDR3 protein: CASSQDLRGEAFF

clone size: -
J gene: TRBJ2-3
V gene: TRBV9
CDR3 protein: CASSVGAPRGPDTQYF

clone size: -
J gene: TRBJ2-2
V gene: TRBV3-1/TRBV3-2
CDR3 protein: CASSRLETGELFF

clone size: -
J gene: TRBJ2-7
V gene: TRBV27
CDR3 protein: CASSLSGGYLRHEQYF

clone size: -
J gene: TRBJ2-5
V gene: TRBV7-2
CDR3 protein: CASSLQGQETQYF

clone size: -
J gene: TRBJ2-2
V gene: TRBV7-6
CDR3 protein: CASSVRDSYTGELFF

clone size: once
J gene: TRBJ2-1
V gene: TRBV6-5
CDR3 protein: CASTPPGGHNEQFF

clone size: -
J gene: TRBJ1-6
V gene: TRBV5-3
CDR3 protein: CARSPMNSPLHF

clone size: -
J gene: TRBJ1-2
V gene: TRBV30
CDR3 protein: CAWSSTGFDGYTF

clone size: -
J gene: TRBJ1-3
V gene: TRBV3-1/TRBV3-2
CDR3 protein: CASSQDGTGGGNTIYF

clone size: -
J gene: TRBJ1-1
V gene: TRBV4-1
CDR3 protein: CASSPRQGSTEAFF

clone size: many
J gene: TRBJ1-4
V gene: TRBV2
CDR3 protein: CASRAGATNEKLFF

clone size: -
J gene: TRBJ2-5
V gene: TRBV18
CDR3 protein: CASSPLGAETQYF

clone size: -
J gene: TRBJ1-2
V gene: TRBV15
CDR3 protein: CATSREDSGNYGYTF

clone size: -
J gene: TRBJ2-1
V gene: TRBV5-1
CDR3 protein: CASSLGQVTYNEQFF

clone size: -
J gene: TRBJ2-1
V gene: TRBV4-1
CDR3 protein: CASSQVGLAGNNEQFF

clone size: -
J gene: TRBJ2-7
V gene: TRBV10-1
CDR3 protein: CASTPPLIRVSDYEQYF

clone size: -
J gene: TRBJ1-4
V gene: TRBV25-1
CDR3 protein: CASSEHPTYTRDSEKLFF

clone size: -
J gene: TRBJ1-2
V gene: TRBV7-6
CDR3 protein: CASSLSREGGYTF

clone size: -
J gene: TRBJ2-5
V gene: TRBV4-1
CDR3 protein: CASSAGLTESYQETQYF

clone size: -
J gene: TRBJ1-2
V gene: TRBV24-1
CDR3 protein: CATSDSSPSRTGANYGYTF

clone size: -
J gene: TRBJ2-7
V gene: TRBV28
CDR3 protein: CASSLAGGVYEQYF

clone size: -
J gene: TRBJ2-6
V gene: TRBV19
CDR3 protein: CASISGTGTGKTNVLTF

clone size: once
J gene: TRBJ2-3
V gene: TRBV15
CDR3 protein: CATSSRDSRTDTQYF

clone size: -
J gene: TRBJ1-2
V gene: TRBV10-3
CDR3 protein: CAISESRGGIYGYTF

clone size: -
J gene: TRBJ2-1
V gene: TRBV7-2
CDR3 protein: CASSWASGGARNEQFF

clone size: few
J gene: TRBJ1-3
V gene: TRBV9
CDR3 protein: CASSSQISSGNTIYF

clone size: -
J gene: TRBJ1-1
V gene: TRBV5-4
CDR3 protein: CASSLASPGTEAFF

clone size: -
J gene: TRBJ1-1
V gene: TRBV2
CDR3 protein: CASSLRTNTEAFF

clone size: -
J gene: TRBJ1-2
V gene: TRBV30
CDR3 protein: CAWSGQGFYGYTF

clone size: -
J gene: TRBJ1-4
V gene: TRBV4-1
CDR3 protein: CASSQESSLATNEKLFF

clone size: -
J gene: TRBJ1-4
V gene: TRBV28
CDR3 protein: CASSFQGARTNEKLFF

clone size: few
J gene: TRBJ1-1
V gene: TRBV5-1
CDR3 protein: CASSMAPQGPEAFF

clone size: -
J gene: TRBJ1-3
V gene: TRBV5-6
CDR3 protein: CASSLRAGTGNTIYF